These 5 T cell receptor beta chains came from one sample sequenced in a study of stem cell transplantation in POMP-related autoinflammatory disease. Using immunoSEQ multiplex PCR, the repertoire was profiled, and TCRdb retains in-frame clones only, with some absent. The table includes tens of thousands of clones, approximately 91% detected once. The specimen comprised CD4+ T cells from PBMCs, sampled after stem cell transplantation. The receptors shown here come from a human patient with POMP-related autoinflammation and immune dysregulation (PRAID). Some T cells here may be from the graft donor.

The CDR3 DNA follows: TGTGCCAGCAGACGACAGGGGTCTGGGGCCAACGTCCTGACTTTC. Its protein product is CASRRQGSGANVLTF. The chain has TRBV7-9 and TRBJ2-6, with 8 bases aligning to TRBD1. CDR1 and CDR2 from the germline V gene are SEHNR and FQNEAQ (reference sequence). The CDR3 sequence is 15 residues long. V shed 6 bases, J shed 1 base, and the junction held 2 bases outside the gene matches.

The V gene is TRBV7-7, the J gene TRBJ2-5; D remains ambiguous. The CDR3 runs 14 residues. The V gene's germline CDR1 is SSHAT and CDR2 FNYEAQ (reference sequence). Trimming shortened V by 2 bases and J by 2 bases, and 9 bases separated the two germline ends. In nucleotides, the CDR3 is TGTGCCAGCAGCTTAATACTCGGGCAAGAGACCCAGTACTTC. This codes for CASSLILGQETQYF.

This clone occurred a few times. This chain connects TRBV11-2 to TRBJ2-7; D not certain. Germline V lookup: CDR1 SGHAT, CDR2 FQNNGV. There are 14 residues in the CDR3. Trimming removed 2 bases from V and 0 bases from J, with 8 bases in between. The CDR3 region has the DNA TGTGCCAGCAGCTTATTCAGAACCTCCTACGAGCAGTACTTC. This translates into CASSLFRTSYEQYF.

The V and J genes are TRBV10-3 and TRBJ2-5, with TRBD2 as a possible D gene (5 bases). The CDR3 contains 15 residues. Trimming removed 10 bases from V and 4 bases from J, with 22 bases in between. Germline-derived CDR1 and CDR2 are ENHRY and SYGVKD. CDR3 DNA: TGTGCCACCCTGAGGGCGCGGGCCGGCGGAGAGACCCAGTACTTC. Translated: CATLRARAGGETQYF.

The CDR3 DNA reads as TGTGCCAGCAGTGTAATACAGGGTGTCCTCTCTGGAAACACCATATATTTT. The encoded protein is CASSVIQGVLSGNTIYF. The genes are TRBV2 and TRBJ1-3; weak D call: TRBD1 (6 bases). This CDR3 contains 17 residues. Germline loops: CDR1 SNHLY, CDR2 FYNNEI. Trimming took 4 bases from V and 0 from J, leaving 16 bases between them.